This TCR beta chain was identified during a study of blood T cell repertoires in COVID-19. On the study more broadly: Samples came from the United States, Italy and Spain, spanning acute and convalescent COVID-19. T cells, B-cell-depleted T cells, or PBMCs provided the cDNA or gDNA that served as material.

The germline V gene has CDR1 MNHNY and CDR2 SVGAGI (reference sequence). This CDR3 has 13 amino acids. Trimming stripped 4 bases from V and 6 bases from J, with 10 bases between. Original handling: Amplification of reference gene primers was used by the study to estimate nucleated cell counts. Some clones are missing from TCRdb's copy, which holds only in-frame ones; the method was immunoSEQ multiplex PCR. Clonal size and the V and J genes are those of that table, whereas D and trimming came from the DNA. The table lists approximately 200,000 clones, 75% to 90% of them singletons, with approximately 5.4% in the top ten.

This sequence joins TRBV6-6 and TRBJ1-3; D possibly corresponds to TRBD1 (6 bases). Sequencing was carried out using peripheral blood. This clonotype was sampled from a human donor in a cohort sampled during active COVID-19. CDR3 nucleotides: TGTGCCAGCAGTTCCAGGGGTGCAAACACCATATATTTT. It encodes CASSSRGANTIYF.